This T cell receptor beta chain was sequenced in a study of blood T cell repertoires in COVID-19 (TCRdb year 2020). Regarding the research as a whole: Samples covering the acute and convalescent phases of COVID-19 were provided by collaborators in the United States, Italy and Spain. A de-identified subject ID, COVID-19 status, age in years and sex were almost always included in the sample metadata. Where available, HLA class I and class II types were obtained from metadata supplied by the sample provider rather than from assay-based typing. The repertoires were made available in a free public database intended to serve as a resource for research on the immune response to SARS-CoV-2. The material from the prospective study consisted of cDNA or gDNA derived from T cells, B-cell-depleted T cells, or PBMCs. The samples were drawn from two sources: the first 160 participants of the ongoing ImmuneRACE study, and 1,200 or so subjects contributed by 6 global collaborators. The dataset comprised deeply sampled blood TCRbeta repertoires from subjects exposed to, actively infected with, or recovered from COVID-19. Beyond this particular receptor, the publication reports: The quantity of clinical and demographic metadata differed by source and by participant and was supplied without curation.

Concerning this clone itself: Its target antigen remains unknown. Base qualities are missing; no much larger clone stands one base away. At the DNA level, this CDR3 is encoded by other sequences in the same sample as well.

CDR1 and CDR2 (SGHDN, FVKESK) derive from the germline V gene. Measured from the cysteine to the phenylalanine, the CDR3 is 15 residues long. Solely the CDR3 DNA is kept, with 45 bases framed from the first base. Trimming leaves V shorter by 2 bases and J shorter by 6 bases, with the junction holding 7 bases beyond the gene matches. The collaborating institutions used their own protocols to collect whole blood in K2EDTA tubes. Collaborator samples were shipped for TCRbeta analysis as frozen whole blood, isolated PBMCs, or DNA extracted from either sample type. TCRbeta CDR3 regions were amplified from genomic DNA by means of the immunoSEQ Assay, a bias-controlled multiplex PCR. As for the authors' bioinformatics: The number of nucleated cells in each sample was estimated from the amplification of reference gene primers within the assay. Sequence reads were collapsed and filtered to measure the absolute abundance of every unique TCRbeta CDR3 rearrangement. For each sample, productive Simpson clonality was calculated as the square root of Simpson's diversity index over productive rearrangements. TCRdb carries this immuneACCESS record with in-frame sequences only. Its versions omit some clonotypes, under half of them owing to an unresolved V gene in the studies checked, with the rest unexplained. V and J calls and clone size follow that table, whereas D and trimming were derived from the DNA. This sample gives over 90,000 clones in total; 81% of them show up just once. Roughly 4.4% of the sample lies in the top ten.

Sequencing was performed on peripheral blood. This TCR was sampled from a man aged 55-75 years with acute or convalescent COVID-19. The V and J segments used are TRBV14 and TRBJ1-2; a stretch of 9 junction bases matches TRBD1. The CDR3 loop reads CASSQLDRGSDGYTF. The DNA sequence is TGTGCCAGCAGCCAATTGGACAGGGGATCGGATGGCTACACCTTC.